This TCR beta chain came from a study of blood T cell repertoires in COVID-19. Recruits, aged roughly 18 to 90 years, lived in 25 or so US areas. How the authors handled the data: Amplification of reference gene primers was used by the study to estimate nucleated cell counts. Method: immunoSEQ multiplex PCR; TCRdb's copy keeps in-frame clones and lacks some. Clone size and the V and J calls come from that table; the DNA yielded D and trimming. This table has around 270,000 clones, roughly 88% appearing once. Germline CDR1 MGHDK, CDR2 SYGVNS. Deletions cut 2 bases from V and 2 bases from J, with 10 bases between. The CDR3 has 16 amino acids.

The chain couples TRBV25-1 to TRBJ1-6; D perhaps matches TRBD1 (5 bases). This TCR came from a woman in her thirties or forties who had been exposed to COVID-19. The material sequenced was PBMCs or T cells enriched from blood (not recorded which). CDR3 in DNA: TGTGCCAGCAGTGAACAGGGAGGTGCCTATAATTCACCCCTCCACTTT. Encoded protein: CASSEQGGAYNSPLHF.